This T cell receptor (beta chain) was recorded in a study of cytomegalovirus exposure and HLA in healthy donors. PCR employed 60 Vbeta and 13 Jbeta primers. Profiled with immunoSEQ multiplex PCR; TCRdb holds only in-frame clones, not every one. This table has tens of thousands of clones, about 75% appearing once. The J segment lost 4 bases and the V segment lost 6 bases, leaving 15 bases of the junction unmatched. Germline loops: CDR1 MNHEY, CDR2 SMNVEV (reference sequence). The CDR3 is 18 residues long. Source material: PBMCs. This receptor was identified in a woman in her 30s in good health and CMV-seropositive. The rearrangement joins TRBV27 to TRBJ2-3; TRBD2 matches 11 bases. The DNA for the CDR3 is TGTGCCAGCAGAACCTTTAGCGGGAGGGCAAAGGTTCCAGATACGCAGTATTTT. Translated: CASRTFSGRAKVPDTQYF.